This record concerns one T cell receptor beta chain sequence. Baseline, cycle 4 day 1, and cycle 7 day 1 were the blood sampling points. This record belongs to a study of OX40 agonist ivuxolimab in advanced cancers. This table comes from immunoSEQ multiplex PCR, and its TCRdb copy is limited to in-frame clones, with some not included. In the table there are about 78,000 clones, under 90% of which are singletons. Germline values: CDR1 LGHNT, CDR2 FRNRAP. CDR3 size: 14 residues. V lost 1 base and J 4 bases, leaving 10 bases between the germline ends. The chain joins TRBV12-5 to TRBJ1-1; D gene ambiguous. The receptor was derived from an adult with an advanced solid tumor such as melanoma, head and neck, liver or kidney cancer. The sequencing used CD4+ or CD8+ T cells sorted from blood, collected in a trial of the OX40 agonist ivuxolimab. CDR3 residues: CASGLAGVSTEAFF. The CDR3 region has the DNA TGTGCTAGTGGTTTGGCCGGTGTCAGCACTGAAGCTTTCTTT.